This T cell receptor (beta chain) came from a study of T cell repertoires and leukemia-associated antigens. The V and J ends lost 6 bases and 2 bases respectively, with 17 bases between them. Germline V CDR1 and CDR2: DFQATT, SNEGSKA (reference sequence). This CDR3 comprises 14 residues. Of note for this clonotype: Its antigen is undetermined.

TCRdb independently ran MiXCR on the 5' RACE reads; one entry per CDR3 protein. Here the sample spans about 9,800 distinct CDR3 sequences, approximately 40% being singletons. The genes are TRBV20-1 and TRBJ2-7; D ambiguous. The source of this sequence is a female donor in good health. The sequencing input was CD3+ T cells sorted from blood and cultured. The DNA for the CDR3 is TGCAGTGCCATTGGGGATGGGGTAACCTACGAGCAGTACTTC. Translation: CSAIGDGVTYEQYF.